This passage covers 19 T cell receptor beta chains from one sample sequenced in a study of blood T cell repertoires in COVID-19. The repertoire was sequenced with immunoSEQ multiplex PCR; TCRdb's copy has only in-frame clones and lacks some. The data contain tens of thousands of clones, 75% to 90% of them singletons. Sequenced input: peripheral blood. The receptor set was obtained from a man aged 50 or older with active or convalescent COVID-19.

This clone counts as large. This rearrangement joins TRBV5-6 to TRBJ1-5; D is uncertain. The germline gives CDR1 SGHDT, CDR2 YYEEEE. The CDR3 totals 16 residues. The V end lost 1 base, the J end lost 0 bases, and 11 bases lay between the germline ends. CDR3 amino acids: CASSLNGGFSNQPQHF. CDR3 in DNA: TGTGCCAGCAGCTTGAATGGCGGATTTAGCAATCAGCCCCAGCATTTT.

V gene TRBV7-8 combines with J gene TRBJ2-2; 8 bases fit TRBD1. CDR3 length: 16 amino acids. The germline gives CDR1 SGHVS, CDR2 FQNEAQ. Trimming removed 0 bases from V and 2 bases from J; junction bases left unmatched: 2. This CDR3 reads CASSLAAGGNTGELFF. Written as DNA, the CDR3 is TGTGCCAGCAGCTTAGCGGCAGGGGGCAACACCGGGGAGCTGTTTTTT.

This rearrangement joins TRBV6-6 to TRBJ2-7; D remains unclear. Germline CDR1 reads MNHNY; CDR2 reads SVGAGI (reference sequence). The CDR3 is 12 amino acids. V lost 7 bases and J lost 1, with 8 bases in between. CDR3 in amino acids: CASTSLSYEQYF. The DNA of the CDR3 is TGTGCCAGCACCTCCCTATCCTACGAGCAGTACTTC.

J is TRBJ2-7 and V is TRBV6-5; no clear D. CDR1 and CDR2 (germline): MNHEY, SVGAGI. This CDR3 region has 15 residues. V lost 5 bases and J 5 bases, leaving 19 bases between the germline ends. The CDR3 DNA reads as TGTGCCAGCAGTCCCACCAGAGGCGCCGGCCACGAGCAGTACTTC. This sequence encodes CASSPTRGAGHEQYF.

In its sample, this clone was seen a few times. V gene TRBV5-4 combines with J gene TRBJ2-5; 13 positions agree with TRBD2. Trimming removed 4 bases from V and 1 base from J; junction bases left unmatched: 4. Germline V gene lookup returns CDR1 SGHNT and CDR2 YYREEE (reference sequence). The length of the CDR3 is 16 residues. In DNA form, the CDR3 reads TGTGCCAGCAGCGGCGGACTAGCGGGGGCCCAAGAGACCCAGTACTTC. Its translation: CASSGGLAGAQETQYF.

The J gene is TRBJ1-6, the V gene TRBV6-5; 7 bases agree with TRBD1. The J segment lost 7 bases and the V segment lost 5 bases, leaving 8 bases of the junction unmatched. CDR3 size: 15 residues. Germline V gene lookup returns CDR1 MNHEY and CDR2 SVGAGI. Written as DNA, the CDR3 is TGTGCCAGCAGTCCAAGGACAGGAAGCAATTCACCCCTCCACTTT. This codes for CASSPRTGSNSPLHF.

The chain has TRBV15 and TRBJ2-1; TRBD1 matches 12 bases. V lost 2 bases and J lost 7; bases outside the gene matches: 6. This CDR3 contains 16 residues. The V gene's germline CDR1 is LNHNV and CDR2 YYDKDF (reference sequence). The chain's CDR3 is CATSRRGTGGRNEQFF. CDR3 sequence (DNA): TGTGCCACCAGCAGAAGGGGGACAGGGGGCAGGAATGAGCAGTTCTTC.

The CDR3, as DNA: TGCGCCAGCAGCTTGGTTCAGGGGCGAGGGGAGACCCAGTACTTC. It specifies CASSLVQGRGETQYF. V and J are TRBV5-1 and TRBJ2-5; D possibly corresponds to TRBD1 (6 bases). This CDR3 is 15 amino acids long. Trimming shortened V by 0 bases and J by 5 bases, and 14 bases separated the two germline ends. Germline V CDR1 and CDR2: SGHRS, YFSETQ.

The chain has TRBV14 and TRBJ1-2; 10 bases line up with TRBD1. The V segment lost 3 bases and the J segment 3 bases; nucleotides outside the gene matches: 4. The CDR3 runs to 15 residues. Per the germline V gene, CDR1 is SGHDN and CDR2 is FVKESK. CDR3 in amino acids: CASSHPGQGHYGYTF. The DNA for the CDR3 is TGTGCCAGCAGCCATCCGGGACAGGGGCACTATGGCTACACCTTC.

The genes are TRBV10-3 and TRBJ2-2; TRBD2 agrees at 7 bases. The CDR3 is 14 residues long. Germline trimming cut 3 bases from V and 3 bases from J; bases unmatched to any gene: 1. The germline gives CDR1 ENHRY, CDR2 SYGVKD. CDR3 in amino acids: CAISDGGDTGELFF. DNA for the CDR3: TGTGCCATCAGTGATGGGGGGGACACCGGGGAGCTGTTTTTT.

The chain is built from TRBV3-1 (or the pseudogene TRBV3-2) and TRBJ1-1, with D perhaps TRBD1 (6 bases). Trimming removed 4 bases from V and 0 bases from J, with 12 bases in between. The CDR3 sequence is 15 residues long. CDR1 is LGHDT, CDR2 YNNKEL, per germline (reference sequence). DNA for the CDR3: TGTGCCAGCAGCCGCCGACAGGACCTGAACACTGAAGCTTTCTTT. Its protein product is CASSRRQDLNTEAFF.

The chain recombines TRBV27 with TRBJ2-1; 9 nucleotides align to TRBD1. V shed 4 bases and J 8 bases; nucleotides not matched to a gene: 6. Germline CDR1 and CDR2: MNHEY and SMNVEV (reference sequence). The CDR3 contains 14 residues. CDR3 in DNA: TGTGCCAGCAGTTCCACGACAGGGGGGGATGAGCAGTTCTTC. Translating it yields CASSSTTGGDEQFF.

The chain joins TRBV4-1 to TRBJ1-5; no clear D gene. Trimming cost V 1 base and J 2 bases, with 12 bases left between them. CDR3 size: 16 residues. Germline V gene sequence: CDR1 MGHRA, CDR2 YSYEKL. DNA of the CDR3: TGCGCCAGCAGCCAAGTAGTTTTCGTTGGCAATCAGCCCCAGCATTTT. This encodes CASSQVVFVGNQPQHF.

The chain is built from TRBV15 and TRBJ1-2; the match to TRBD1 covers 8 bases. The CDR3 is made up of 14 amino acids. Germline lookup yields CDR1 LNHNV and CDR2 YYDKDF (reference sequence). Losses at the gene ends were 1 base for V and 8 bases for J; bases not matched to a gene: 6. The CDR3 spells CATSRVDREVGYTF. CDR3 nucleotides: TGTGCCACCAGCAGAGTGGACAGGGAGGTCGGCTACACCTTC.

V usage is TRBV7-7 and J usage is TRBJ2-5; tentatively, D is TRBD2 (6 bases). CDR1 and CDR2 (germline): SSHAT, FNYEAQ (reference sequence). There are 12 residues in the CDR3. V lost 11 bases and J lost 2, with 12 bases in between. The CDR3 DNA sequence: TGTGCCCTGGGACTGGGGCAAGAGACCCAGTACTTC. It is translated as CALGLGQETQYF.

This clone was counted a single time. The V and J genes are TRBV5-1 and TRBJ2-3, with TRBD1 identical over 10 bases. The CDR3 consists of 15 residues. The trim removed 4 bases at V and 1 base at J, leaving 3 bases unmatched. The germline gives CDR1 SGHRS, CDR2 YFSETQ. CDR3 sequence: CASSRDRGRTDTQYF. DNA of the CDR3: TGCGCCAGCAGCAGGGACAGGGGACGCACAGATACGCAGTATTTT.

This rearrangement joins TRBV9 to TRBJ2-2; the D gene is possibly TRBD1 (5 bases). This CDR3 is 15 amino acids long. V lost 0 bases and J lost 4, with 10 bases in between. Germline CDR1 is SGDLS and CDR2 is YYNGEE. CDR3 sequence (DNA): TGTGCCAGCAGCGTAGGTGGGGCTGGCACCGGGGAGCTGTTTTTT. Amino acid sequence: CASSVGGAGTGELFF.

The chain joins TRBV5-1 to TRBJ1-4; D is undetermined. Germline V gene sequence: CDR1 SGHRS, CDR2 YFSETQ. CDR3 length: 15 amino acids. V was clipped by 4 bases and J by 7 bases, with 17 bases between them. The DNA for the CDR3 is TGCGCCAGCAGCGTATCATCGGGGTCCGGTGAAAAACTGTTTTTT. It translates to CASSVSSGSGEKLFF.

The chain links TRBV7-2 to TRBJ2-7; D unclear. Trimming removed 8 bases from V and 4 bases from J, with 15 bases in between. CDR3 length: 13 residues. The germline gives CDR1 SGHTA, CDR2 FQGNSA. CDR3 DNA: TGTGCCAGCGCCCCAAGTGTGGCATACGAGCAGTACTTC. It encodes CASAPSVAYEQYF.